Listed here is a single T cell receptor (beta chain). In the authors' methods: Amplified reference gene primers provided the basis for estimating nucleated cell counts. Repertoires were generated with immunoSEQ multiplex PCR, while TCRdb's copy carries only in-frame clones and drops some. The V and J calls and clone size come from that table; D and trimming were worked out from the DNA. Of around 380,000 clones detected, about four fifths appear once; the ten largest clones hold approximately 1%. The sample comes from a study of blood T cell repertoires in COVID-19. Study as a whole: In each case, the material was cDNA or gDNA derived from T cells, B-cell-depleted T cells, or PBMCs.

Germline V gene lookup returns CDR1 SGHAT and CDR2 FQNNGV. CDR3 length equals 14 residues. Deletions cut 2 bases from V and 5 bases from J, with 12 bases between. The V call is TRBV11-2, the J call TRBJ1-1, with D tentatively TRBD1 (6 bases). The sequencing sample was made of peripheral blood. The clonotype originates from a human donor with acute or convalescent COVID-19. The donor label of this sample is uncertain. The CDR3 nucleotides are TGTGCCAGCAGCTTAACAGGGCAGGGGACTGAAGCTTTCTTT. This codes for CASSLTGQGTEAFF.